The clone carrying this T cell receptor beta chain was observed at least ten times. Unique molecular identifiers featured in how the TCRbeta library was prepared. TCRdb used MiXCR to reprocess the PCR reads, holding one entry per CDR3 protein. The sample consists of 150,000 to 250,000 distinct CDR3 sequences, 14% to 15% of them appearing once. This entry comes from a study of T-cell reconstitution after alpha-beta-depleted transplantation in children. V was cut by 2 bases and J by 0 bases, with 14 bases left in between. CDR1 is SEHNR, CDR2 FQNEAQ, per germline (reference sequence). The CDR3 loop spans 17 amino acids.

Sequenced here: PBMCs from the stem cell graft donor, sampled from the stem cell graft. The clonotype comes from a human donor who donated a stem cell graft to a child with acute lymphoblastic leukemia. This rearrangement joins TRBV7-9 to TRBJ1-3, with a tentative D call TRBD1 (5 bases). In DNA, the CDR3 is TGTGCCAGCAGCTTACCCGCGGGACTGATCTCTGGAAACACCATATATTTT. Amino acids: CASSLPAGLISGNTIYF.